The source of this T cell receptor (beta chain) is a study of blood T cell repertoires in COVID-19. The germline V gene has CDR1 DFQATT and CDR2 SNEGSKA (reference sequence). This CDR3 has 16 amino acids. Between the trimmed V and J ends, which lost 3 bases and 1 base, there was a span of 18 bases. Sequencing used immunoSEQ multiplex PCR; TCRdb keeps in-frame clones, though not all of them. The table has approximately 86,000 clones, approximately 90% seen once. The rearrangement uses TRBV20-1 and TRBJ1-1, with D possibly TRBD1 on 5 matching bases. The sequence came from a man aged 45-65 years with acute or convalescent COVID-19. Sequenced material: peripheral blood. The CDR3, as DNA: TGCAGTGCTAGTCCCTTAATTAGGGGTGCGAACACTGAAGCTTTCTTT. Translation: CSASPLIRGANTEAFF.